These 3 T cell receptor beta chains came from one sample sequenced in a study of early T cells in non-severe SARS-CoV-2 infection. MiXCR, applied by TCRdb to the 5' RACE reads, yields one record per CDR3 protein. The table lists tens of thousands of distinct CDR3 sequences, 10% of them singletons, with 7% to 9% in the top ten. Here the sequenced sample was whole blood, taken at baseline. The source of these receptors is an adult who was a healthcare worker with PCR-confirmed SARS-CoV-2 infection or an uninfected control (not recorded which).

This clonotype occurred many times. V is TRBV24-1 and J is TRBJ1-5; D gene unclear. This CDR3 spans 12 amino acids. Trimming shortened V by 1 base and J by 3 bases, and 0 bases separated the two germline ends. Germline lookup yields CDR1 KGHDR and CDR2 SFDVKD. In nucleotides, the CDR3 is TGTGCCACCAGTGATTTCAATCAGCCCCAGCATTTT. As protein: CATSDFNQPQHF.

The gene calls are TRBV7-9 and TRBJ2-5, with D unclear. Looked up from germline, CDR1 is SEHNR and CDR2 is FQNEAQ (reference sequence). This CDR3 contains 13 residues. With 3 bases removed from V and 5 bases from J, the gap between germline ends came to 10 bases. The CDR3 DNA is TGTGCCAGCAGCTTTGGCACATCGGAGACCCAGTACTTC. Translated: CASSFGTSETQYF.

Many counts were recorded for this clonotype. The rearrangement joins TRBV2 to TRBJ2-5; D ambiguous. The V and J ends lost 10 bases and 5 bases respectively, with 14 bases between them. The germline V gene has CDR1 SNHLY and CDR2 FYNNEI. This CDR3 has 12 amino acids. The chain's CDR3 is CATARSIETQYF. The CDR3, as DNA: TGTGCCACCGCTCGGAGTATCGAGACCCAGTACTTC.